This T cell receptor (beta chain) was documented in a study of human T cells and chemical hapten exposure. Findings and caveats of the study: Alopecia was present in the donors, so their immune response may differ from healthy people's.

As for time point: pre-sensitization, week 0. Documented treatment: therapeutic diphenylcyclopropenone sensitization with weekly scalp DPC. Total RNA came from unfractionated whole blood. To note about this clonotype: The target antigen is unknown.

MiXCR, applied by TCRdb to the RACE reads, yields one record per CDR3 protein. The repertoire holds around 200,000 distinct CDR3 sequences, with roughly 30% as singletons. Germline assignment: CDR1 SGDLS and CDR2 YYNGEE. V shed 4 bases, J shed 2 bases, and the junction held 4 bases outside the gene matches. There are 14 residues in the CDR3. This clonotype was sampled from a woman aged 25-40 years with alopecia areata. Some clones in this sample may be carry-over from other donors' samples. This rearrangement joins TRBV9 to TRBJ2-3, with 7 positions matching TRBD2. Sequencing used whole blood, obtained in connection with sensitization to the hapten diphenylcyclopropenone (DPC). In DNA form, the CDR3 reads TGTGCCAGCAGCACGACTAGCTCCACAGATACGCAGTATTTT. Translation: CASSTTSSTDTQYF.